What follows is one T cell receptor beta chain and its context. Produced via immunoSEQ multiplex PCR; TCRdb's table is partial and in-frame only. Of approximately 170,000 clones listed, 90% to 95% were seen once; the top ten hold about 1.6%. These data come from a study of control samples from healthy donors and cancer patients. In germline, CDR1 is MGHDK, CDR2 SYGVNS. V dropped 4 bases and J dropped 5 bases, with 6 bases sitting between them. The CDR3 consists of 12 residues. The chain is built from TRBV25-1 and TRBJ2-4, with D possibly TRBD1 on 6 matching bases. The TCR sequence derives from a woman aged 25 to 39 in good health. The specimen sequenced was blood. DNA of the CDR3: TGTGCCAGCAGTGCAGGGGAAAACATTCAGTACTTC. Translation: CASSAGENIQYF.